The clone carrying this T cell receptor (beta chain) has more than one count but fewer than ten. What it binds is not known. The CDR3 sequence is 16 residues long. Trimming took off 2 bases at V and 5 bases at J, with 19 bases between the two ends. Germline-derived CDR1 and CDR2 are SGDLS and YYNGEE. The sample belongs to a study of T cells in Graves' hyperthyroidism and ophthalmopathy. Findings of the study overall: Clonotypes that were expanded in thyroid above 0.001 mostly appeared in blood too.

The study excluded patients with uncontrolled infection, other autoimmune disease, pregnancy or lactation. Amplified TCR beta CDR3 regions came from RNA transcripts. During a first-round RT-PCR of the TCR CDR3, the HTBI primer set was used. TCRdb re-called the multiplex PCR reads with MiXCR, one entry per CDR3 protein. Of approximately 600,000 distinct CDR3 sequences listed, approximately 15% were seen once; the top ten hold approximately 4.2%. This TCR was sampled from a woman between 40 and 55 years old with Graves' ophthalmopathy. V is TRBV9 and J is TRBJ1-1, with D possibly matching TRBD1 (6 bases). Sequencing used blood. The CDR3 spells CASSVGPQTGRTEAFF. In DNA form, the CDR3 reads TGTGCCAGCAGCGTGGGCCCCCAAACAGGGAGGACTGAAGCTTTCTTT.